This T cell receptor beta chain comes out of a study of vaccination and CD4 T cells after COVID-19 (dated by TCRdb to between 2021 and 2023). In the study overall: SARS-CoV-2 positivity had been established in the convalescent patients by nasal swab PCR, and mild disease was recorded in several of these patients and severe disease in one. In 10 COVID-19 convalescent patients and a few infection-naive healthy vaccine recipients, the spike-specific CD4+ TCR repertoire before mRNA vaccination was compared with the repertoire after mRNA vaccination. As controls, cultures received a CEFX viral epitope pool (the positive control), an HIV-1 Nef peptide pool (the negative control), or no peptide at all. Post-COVID blood samples from convalescent patients were collected a median of 101 days after diagnosis, with a range of 35 to 161 days. Two doses of either the Pfizer-BioNTech BNT162b2 vaccine (n=8) or the Moderna mRNA-1273 vaccine (n=2) were administered to participants. The time from the second vaccine dose to post-vaccine blood sampling had a median of roughly 70 days and ranged from roughly 13 to 241 days. The convalescent cohort included six males and four females, with two Hispanic individuals, seven Caucasians, two Asians and one multiracial person. Overlapping spike peptide pools from SARS-CoV-2 and from the common cold coronaviruses HCoV-NL63, HCoV-OC43 and HCoV-229E were used as culture stimuli. General study outcomes and caveats: Although the median number of SARS-CoV-2-reactive clonotypes went up from roughly 23 after infection to around 40 after vaccination, the increase was not significant. In convalescent patients, a median roughly 83% of post-vaccine SARS-CoV-2-reactive clones were detected only after vaccination, and vaccine-specific priming was suggested by this finding. In convalescent patients, nearly all vaccine-specific clones (304 of 307) were found to be mono-reactive for SARS-CoV-2 spike rather than cross-reactive with common cold coronaviruses. Only a relatively small number of convalescent patients were included in the study, and early timepoints following natural infection were not analyzed.

The treatment or condition tag for this specimen amounts to: approximately 9-day PBMC culture with coronavirus spike peptide pools or control peptides (ViraFEST assay). The ViraFEST assay was used in the study, in which antigen-specific T cells were expanded with peptide pools and expanded clonotypes were subsequently identified by TCR sequencing. Positive SARS-CoV-2 PCR tests in the convalescent patients dated from March to December 2020, before Alpha, Beta and Delta variants emerged in the United States. Each well held 1.5 million to 2.5 million PBMCs cultured with about 9.8 ug/ml peptide pools in IMDM containing around 5% human AB serum and around 10 IU/ml IL-2. Half of the culture medium was replaced with fresh IL-2-containing medium on days 3 and 7. After about 10 days of culture, CD4+ T cells were isolated by negative selection using the EasySep CD4+ T cell isolation kit. PBMCs were separated from whole blood using Ficoll-Paque Plus gradient centrifugation and then either used fresh or cryopreserved at -140C. Each culture condition was generally run in triplicate wells.

The CDR3 numbers 15 residues from cysteine through phenylalanine. Only the CDR3 DNA stays, 45 bases, in frame from base 1. The germline V gene (reference sequence) specifies DFQATT as CDR1 and SNEGSKA as CDR2. V loses 6 bases at its end and J loses 1 base; junction bases beyond the gene matches: 7. This clonotype came up a few times. There is no known antigen for this receptor. Base qualities are missing; no much larger clone stands one base away. Receptors were amplified or captured by PCR. TCR sequencing of DNA from cultured CD4+ T cells used the Oncomine TCR Beta short-read assay at the Johns Hopkins FTIC core. The QIAamp micro DNA kit was used to extract genomic DNA from the cultured CD4+ T cells. Oncomine TCR Beta libraries from cultured CD4+ T cells were pooled with unique dual indexes and sequenced on an Illumina iSeq 100. In the original analysis: Non-productive sequences were removed, and CDR3s that did not start with C, did not end with F or W, or were shorter than 7 amino acids were discarded. The MANAFEST web application identified antigen-specific clonotypes by comparing peptide-stimulated wells against reference wells and other culture wells. Positive clones required FDR below 0.05, an odds ratio above 5, and productive frequency above 0.1% in at least two of three replicate wells. Clonotypes that were significantly expanded in both SARS-CoV-2 spike wells and at least one common cold coronavirus spike condition were defined as cross-reactive. Similarity between CDR3 sequences was evaluated in R version 3.6.1 using Levenshtein distances (stringdist) and unrooted phylogenetic trees (ape). The public reads were quality trimmed at Q25 with fastp and then assembled into clones with MiXCR by TCRdb, keeping productive beta chains. For every CDR3 protein sequence, its rows merge into one entry that carries the most common genes and DNA. TCRdb's processing, not the authors' own work, is the source of the V and J calls. In this sample the table shows roughly 17,000 distinct CDR3 sequences, around three fifths of which occur a single time. 6% to 7.5% of the sample rests with the top ten.

The chain links TRBV20-1 with TRBJ1-3; 9 nucleotides in the junction match TRBD1. The TCR was taken from a human donor who had recovered from COVID-19. The sample taken for sequencing was CD4+ T cells from blood, cultured in vitro. The sequenced DNA: TGCAGTGCGCTGCCGGGACAGGGATCTGGAAACACCATATATTTT. This encodes CSALPGQGSGNTIYF.